The rows below give T cell receptor beta chains drawn from one sample of a study of cytomegalovirus exposure and HLA in healthy donors. TCRdb's copy holds only in-frame clones and misses some; the assay was immunoSEQ multiplex PCR. The top ten clones hold 3% to 3.5% of a sample with 90,000 to 130,000 clones, approximately 85% of them seen once. Sequencing was carried out using PBMCs. These receptors came from a woman aged 18-29 years in good health and CMV-seronegative. Both conserved end residues are part of each CDR3. D genes are given only for firm matches. For some rows the clone size is stated as once, few or many, or as a class when expanded; others skip it.

TRBV19	TRBJ1-2	-	-	TGTGCCAGTAGTATCAGGAATCTTGGTTATGGCTACACCTTC	CASSIRNLGYGYTF
TRBV29-1	TRBJ1-1	-	-	TGCAGCGTTGTCACGGGGAACACTGAAGCTTTCTTT	CSVVTGNTEAFF
TRBV5-4	TRBJ1-2	-	-	TGTGCCAGCAGCTTGGTCGTCGTAACTGATAACTATGGCTACACCTTC	CASSLVVVTDNYGYTF
TRBV9	TRBJ2-1	-	TRBD1	TGTGCCAGCAGCCCTGGGGGACAGGGCTCCAATGAGCAGTTCTTC	CASSPGGQGSNEQFF
TRBV6-5	TRBJ2-1	-	TRBD1	TGTGCCAGCAGTTACACAGGGGGTGAGCAGTTCTTC	CASSYTGGEQFF
TRBV16	TRBJ1-1	-	TRBD1	TGTGCCAGCAGCCCCCTCCGACAGGGTGAAGCTTTCTTT	CASSPLRQGEAFF
TRBV19	TRBJ2-7	few	TRBD1	TGTGCCAGTAGTATAATAGGCAGGGGGATCTACGAGCAGTACTTC	CASSIIGRGIYEQYF
TRBV7-3	TRBJ2-3	-	TRBD1	TGTGCCAGCAGTAGCGGACAGGGGGCTATAGATACGCAGTATTTT	CASSSGQGAIDTQYF
TRBV29-1	TRBJ1-2	once	TRBD1	TGCAGCGTTGAAGAGCAGGGGGTTTATGGCTACACCTTC	CSVEEQGVYGYTF
TRBV10-3	TRBJ2-5	-	-	TGTGCCATCAGTGACGTGGGGCCCCAAGAGACCCAGTACTTC	CAISDVGPQETQYF
TRBV25-1	TRBJ1-2	once	-	TGTGCCAGCAGTGTCGGGGGGTATGGCTACACCTTC	CASSVGGYGYTF
TRBV21-1	TRBJ2-5	-	-	TGTGCCAGCAAGCGAACACGTCATCCCCCCCAAGAGACCCAGTACTTC	CASKRTRHPPQETQYF
TRBV11-3	TRBJ2-1	few	TRBD2	TGTGCCAGCGGCGGGGGGAGCTCCTACAATGAGCAGTTCTTC	CASGGGSSYNEQFF
TRBV9	TRBJ2-5	-	-	TGTGCCAGCAGCGTAGAGGGGGAGACAGGCGGGACCCAGTACTTC	CASSVEGETGGTQYF
TRBV15	TRBJ2-2	-	-	TGTGCCACCAGCAGAGTAAGGGGGACCGGGGAGCTGTTTTTT	CATSRVRGTGELFF
TRBV6-1	TRBJ1-5	once	-	TGTGCCAGCAGGGAGACAGTCAATCAGCCCCAGCATTTT	CASRETVNQPQHF
TRBV2	TRBJ2-7	-	-	TGTGCCAGCAGTGAGGTACAGGGTGTCGACGAGCAGTACTTC	CASSEVQGVDEQYF
TRBV6-5	TRBJ2-3	-	TRBD1	TGTGCCAGCAGTTCACAGGGGATAGTGGCAGATACGCAGTATTTT	CASSSQGIVADTQYF
TRBV18	TRBJ2-7	-	-	TGTGCCAGCTCGGTCGGACAGACAAAACACTACGAGCAGTACTTC	CASSVGQTKHYEQYF
TRBV18	TRBJ2-1	-	-	TGTGCCAGCTCACTAAAGCAACAGGGTGGTGAGCAGTTCTTC	CASSLKQQGGEQFF
TRBV9	TRBJ2-2	-	-	TGTGCCAGCAGCGTAGCGGCGAACACCGGGGAGCTGTTTTTT	CASSVAANTGELFF
TRBV10-3	TRBJ2-7	few	TRBD1	TGTGCCATCAGGGTTGGGACAGCCACCTACGAGCAGTACTTC	CAIRVGTATYEQYF
TRBV5-6	TRBJ2-7	-	-	TGTGCCAGCAGCTCCCTAATGACAGCTTCCTACGAGCAGTACTTC	CASSSLMTASYEQYF
TRBV5-1	TRBJ2-1	-	TRBD2	TGCGCCAGCAGCACTGGACTAGCCGCCAATGAGCAGTTCTTC	CASSTGLAANEQFF
TRBV28	TRBJ1-5	-	-	TGTGCCAGCAGTTTATACCCTCACAGGAATGTTAGCAATCAGCCCCAGCATTTT	CASSLYPHRNVSNQPQHF
TRBV7-6	TRBJ1-2	-	TRBD1	TGTGCCAGCAGCTTAGAGCGGACAGGATTTAATGGCTACACCTTC	CASSLERTGFNGYTF
TRBV27	TRBJ2-1	-	-	TGTGCCAGCAAAGGAGAATGGAATGAGCAGTTCTTC	CASKGEWNEQFF
TRBV5-1	TRBJ2-7	-	TRBD1	TGCGCCAGCAGCTGGACGGGACAGGGGAACGAGCAGTACTTC	CASSWTGQGNEQYF
TRBV6-6	TRBJ1-2	once	TRBD1	TGTGCCAGCAGTCCACAGGGGGCTAGATATGGCTACACCTTC	CASSPQGARYGYTF
TRBV9	TRBJ1-6	-	TRBD1	TGTGCCAGCAGCCCCAGACAGGGGGCCCTTTCACCCCTCCACTTT	CASSPRQGALSPLHF
TRBV15	TRBJ2-1	-	-	TGTGCCACCAGCAGAGAAACAAGCGGGTGGGAGTTCTTC	CATSRETSGWEFF
TRBV6-1	TRBJ1-6	-	-	TGTGCCAGCAGTGAAGCGGTTCGGGGGTTTGATTCACCCCTCCACTTT	CASSEAVRGFDSPLHF
TRBV7-9	TRBJ2-2	few	TRBD1	TGTGCCAGCAGCGTCGGGACAGCCACTAAGGAGCTGTTTTTT	CASSVGTATKELFF
TRBV19	TRBJ1-6	-	-	TGTGCCAGTTCAAGAGGCCTCGGTTCACCCCTCCACTTT	CASSRGLGSPLHF
TRBV10-3	TRBJ2-5	-	TRBD2	TGTGCCATCGGTTCAAGGGAGGGGACCCAGTACTTC	CAIGSREGTQYF
TRBV5-1	TRBJ1-1	-	-	TGCGCCAGCAGCTTGCACAGGGTGCTTTACACTGAAGCTTTCTTT	CASSLHRVLYTEAFF
TRBV19	TRBJ2-7	-	-	TGTGCCAGTAGTATAGATGGCAGCTACGAGCAGTACTTC	CASSIDGSYEQYF
TRBV18	TRBJ2-1	-	-	TGTGCCAGCTCACCGGGGAGTCCCTACAATGAGCAGTTCTTC	CASSPGSPYNEQFF
TRBV27	TRBJ1-4	-	-	TGTGCCAGCAGCGAGACAGGCCCTTTTAATGAAAAACTGTTTTTT	CASSETGPFNEKLFF
TRBV7-2	TRBJ1-2	-	-	TGTGCCAGCAGCTTAGAGGTGACTACTGACTGGGGCTACACCTTC	CASSLEVTTDWGYTF
TRBV5-1	TRBJ1-4	-	TRBD1	TGCGCCAGCAGCGTGGGACAGGGGGCTACTAATGAAAAACTGTTTTTT	CASSVGQGATNEKLFF
TRBV7-2	TRBJ1-5	few	TRBD1	TGTGCCAGCAGCTTAGCAGGGACAGGCATATGGACAAAGCATTTT	CASSLAGTGIWTKHF
TRBV28	TRBJ2-2	-	-	TGTGCCAGCAGTCCTCCGGCAGGGTACACCGGGGAGCTGTTTTTT	CASSPPAGYTGELFF
TRBV18	TRBJ1-1	-	TRBD1	TGTGCCAGCTCCCCCGGAGGGGGCGGGATAACTGAAGCTTTCTTT	CASSPGGGGITEAFF
TRBV6-5	TRBJ2-3	once	-	TGTGCCAGCAGTTACTCGAGCTTAAGCACAGATACGCAGTATTTT	CASSYSSLSTDTQYF
TRBV5-6	TRBJ1-6	-	TRBD1	TGTGCCAGCAGCTTGGGGACAGGATATTCACCCCTCCACTTT	CASSLGTGYSPLHF
TRBV6-6	TRBJ1-5	-	TRBD1	TGTGCCAGCAGTTACAGTTGGGGACAGGGAAGACAGCCCCAGCATTTT	CASSYSWGQGRQPQHF
TRBV7-9	TRBJ1-2	-	TRBD1	TGTGCCAGCAGCCGACGGGACAGGGGGGACTATGGCTACACCTTC	CASSRRDRGDYGYTF
TRBV9	TRBJ2-1	-	-	TGTGCCAGCAGCCCCCGACAGAGCCATGAGCAGTTCTTC	CASSPRQSHEQFF
TRBV7-9	TRBJ1-1	-	TRBD1	TGTGCCAGCAGCTTAACAGGGGGCACCGAAGCTTTCTTT	CASSLTGGTEAFF
TRBV4-1	TRBJ2-2	-	TRBD1	TGCGCCAGCAGCCAAGGTTGGAGTTACGGGACAGGGTTCACCGGGGAGCTGTTTTTT	CASSQGWSYGTGFTGELFF
TRBV6-1	TRBJ1-1	once	-	TGTGCCAGCAGTGATAGCGGGAGGAGTGAAGCTTTCTTT	CASSDSGRSEAFF
TRBV7-8	TRBJ1-3	-	-	TGTGCCAGCAGCTTACATATCGCTGGGAGCTCTGGAAACACCATATATTTT	CASSLHIAGSSGNTIYF
TRBV7-6	TRBJ2-5	-	-	TGTGCCAGCAGCTCCTTCTTGCGGGCGGCCCAGGAGACCCAGTACTTC	CASSSFLRAAQETQYF
TRBV11-3	TRBJ2-1	-	-	TGTGCCAGCAGCTCGAGCGGAGCTGAGCAGTTCTTC	CASSSSGAEQFF
TRBV7-8	TRBJ1-5	-	TRBD1	TGTGCCAGCAGTCGAGGGAGGACAGGGAAGAGGGATCAGCCCCAGCATTTT	CASSRGRTGKRDQPQHF
TRBV28	TRBJ1-3	-	-	TGTGCCAGCAGTCCAACAGGGTCTGGAAACACCATATATTTT	CASSPTGSGNTIYF